This T cell receptor beta chain was sequenced in a study of blood T cell repertoires in COVID-19 (dated by TCRdb to about 2020). About the investigation overall: Samples from collaborators originated in the United States, Italy and Spain and spanned both the acute and convalescent phases of COVID-19. The prospective study material was composed of cDNA or gDNA derived from T cells, B-cell-depleted T cells, or PBMCs. Deeply sampled blood TCRbeta repertoires from subjects exposed to, actively infected with, or recovered from COVID-19 were included in the dataset. The repertoires were made available in a free public database intended to serve as a resource for research on the immune response to SARS-CoV-2. The samples were drawn from the first 160 participants of the ongoing ImmuneRACE study and from roughly 1,300 subjects provided by 6 global collaborators. The sample metadata nearly always contained a de-identified subject ID, COVID-19 status, age in years and sex. Where available, HLA class I and class II types were obtained from metadata supplied by the sample provider rather than from assay-based typing.

Paper-wide results and their limitations: The amount of clinical and demographic metadata varied by source and participant and was provided uncurated.

TCRbeta CDR3 regions were amplified from genomic DNA by means of the immunoSEQ Assay, a bias-controlled multiplex PCR. Turning to the authors' computational methods: The number of nucleated cells in each sample was estimated from the amplification of reference gene primers within the assay. Sequence reads were collapsed and filtered to measure the absolute abundance of every unique TCRbeta CDR3 rearrangement. For each sample, productive Simpson clonality was calculated by taking the square root of Simpson's diversity index across productive rearrangements. This immuneACCESS table, as held by TCRdb, lists in-frame sequences with V and J called but not all clones. Of the missing ones, under half trace to an unresolved V gene in checked studies; the others have no known cause. The DNA was the basis for D and trimming; V, J and clone size are from that table. For this sample there are fewer than 90,000 clones; 88% appear just once. The top ten hold 1.9% of the sample.

V is shortened by 2 bases, J by 7 bases, and the region joining them spans 15 bases. Its CDR3 holds 14 amino acids, cysteine through phenylalanine. Of the read, only the CDR3 DNA is kept; its 42 bases are in frame from base 1. Via the germline V gene, CDR1 is SGHRS and CDR2 YFSETQ. Whole blood was collected in K2EDTA tubes by collaborating institutions according to the institutions' own protocols. For TCRbeta analysis, collaborators shipped samples in one of three forms: frozen whole blood, isolated PBMCs, or DNA extracted from either of those sample types. In regard to this clone: Its antigen remains unidentified. It has no much larger one-base neighbor in the sample; base qualities were not kept.

Sequencing was done on a sample of peripheral blood. The clonotype originates from a woman of 80 years or more with active or convalescent COVID-19. The chain joins TRBV5-1 to TRBJ1-1; a tentative D call is TRBD1 (5 bases match). CDR3 loop: CASSLLGGENEAFF. At the DNA level, the sequence is TGCGCCAGCAGCTTACTCGGGGGGGAGAATGAAGCTTTCTTT. With all but the CDR3 taken from the reference TRBV5-1 and TRBJ1-1 genes, the full variable domain is: KAGVTQTPRYLIKTRGQQVTLSCSPISGHRSVSWYQQTPGQGLQFLFEYFSETQRNKGNFPGRFSGRQFSNSRSEMNVSTLELGDSALYLCASSLLGGENEAFFGQGTRLTVV.